This TCR beta chain was identified during a study of cytomegalovirus exposure and HLA in healthy donors. Findings and limits, study-wide: A list of about 180 TCR beta chains associated with cytomegalovirus was given. Reports showed the classifier diagnosing cytomegalovirus status with high specificity and sensitivity.

Clones were read by immunoSEQ multiplex PCR, and TCRdb kept only the in-frame ones, dropping some. The sample includes about 250,000 clones, 87% of them seen just once. The donors were part of the validation cohort, which consisted of more than 90 subjects and was separate from the first cohort of around 620 subjects. This clone was counted a single time. Its antigen is unidentified. The V segment lost 7 bases and the J segment 4 bases; nucleotides outside the gene matches: 1. The CDR3 loop spans 12 amino acids. Germline CDR1 reads SQVTM; CDR2 reads ANQGSEA. The source material was PBMCs. The chain uses TRBV29-1 and TRBJ2-5, with 12 bases that match TRBD2. This receptor was taken from a man aged 18 to 30 in good health and CMV-seropositive. DNA of the CDR3: TGCAGCGGGACTAGCGGGACAGAGACCCAGTACTTC. It specifies CSGTSGTETQYF.